These T cell receptor beta chains were read from a single sample in a study of blood T cells in healthy people across ages. MiXCR, run by TCRdb on the 5' RACE reads, gives a single entry per CDR3 protein. The data hold about 1.7 million distinct CDR3 sequences, with roughly 27% observed a single time. Source material: blood. The receptor source for this set is a woman in her 30s in good health. Both conserved end residues are part of each CDR3. A D gene is named only where the DNA matches it firmly. Only some rows state a clone size, as once, few, many or a class for expanded clones.

J gene | D gene | clone size | V gene | CDR3 protein | CDR3 DNA
TRBJ2-6 | . | few | TRBV29-1 | CSVDTGDSGANVLTF | TGCAGCGTTGATACGGGGGACTCAGGGGCCAACGTCCTGACTTTC
TRBJ2-1 | . | few | TRBV10-3 | CAISARTAGTYNEQFF | TGTGCCATCAGTGCACGCACAGCGGGCACCTACAATGAGCAGTTCTTC
TRBJ2-1 | . | few | TRBV9 | CASSVGGRADNEQFF | TGTGCCAGCAGCGTAGGTGGCAGGGCCGACAATGAGCAGTTCTTC
TRBJ2-1 | TRBD1 | few | TRBV5-1 | CASSDRQGQGNYNEQFF | TGCGCCAGCAGCGACCGACAGGGGCAGGGGAACTACAATGAGCAGTTCTTC
TRBJ1-4 | . | . | TRBV5-1 | CASSPWPGAEEKLFF | TGCGCCAGCAGCCCATGGCCGGGGGCGGAAGAAAAACTGTTTTTT
TRBJ2-5 | TRBD2 | . | TRBV20-1 | CSASSASGSGTQYF | TGCAGTGCTTCCTCGGCCAGCGGGAGTGGGACCCAGTACTTC
TRBJ1-1 | . | . | TRBV20-1 | CSAPPGGSNTEAFF | TGCAGTGCCCCACCAGGCGGATCTAACACTGAAGCTTTCTTT
TRBJ2-5 | . | . | TRBV20-1 | CSAPGPGLQETQYF | TGCAGTGCGCCCGGGCCGGGCCTCCAAGAGACTCAGTACTTC
TRBJ2-7 | . | many | TRBV18 | CASSTLGSGNTYEQYF | TGTGCCAGCTCAACACTGGGGTCGGGGAATACCTACGAGCAGTACTTC
TRBJ2-7 | . | many | TRBV6-2/TRBV6-3 | CASTDDTYEQYF | TGTGCCAGCACGGACGACACCTACGAGCAGTACTTC
TRBJ1-2 | . | . | TRBV29-1 | CSGAGVNYGYTF | TGCAGCGGTGCCGGGGTTAACTATGGCTACACCTTC
TRBJ2-3 | . | few | TRBV11-2 | CASSPRSIREISDTQYF | TGTGCCAGCAGCCCCCGAAGTATACGGGAGATATCAGATACGCAGTATTTT
TRBJ1-4 | TRBD1 | few | TRBV7-9 | CASSSPRPGTGDGYEKLFF | TGTGCCAGCAGCTCACCCCGTCCCGGGACAGGGGATGGCTACGAAAAACTGTTTTTT
TRBJ2-2 | TRBD1 | many | TRBV7-8 | CASSLAGTARNTGELFF | TGTGCCAGCAGCTTAGCGGGGACAGCGCGGAACACCGGGGAGCTGTTTTTT
TRBJ2-1 | TRBD2 | many | TRBV20-1 | CSARGGSGRAWNEQFF | TGCAGTGCTAGAGGTGGAAGCGGGAGGGCCTGGAATGAGCAGTTCTTC
TRBJ2-5 | . | few | TRBV2 | CASRNGKETQYF | TGTGCCAGCAGGAACGGAAAAGAGACCCAGTACTTC